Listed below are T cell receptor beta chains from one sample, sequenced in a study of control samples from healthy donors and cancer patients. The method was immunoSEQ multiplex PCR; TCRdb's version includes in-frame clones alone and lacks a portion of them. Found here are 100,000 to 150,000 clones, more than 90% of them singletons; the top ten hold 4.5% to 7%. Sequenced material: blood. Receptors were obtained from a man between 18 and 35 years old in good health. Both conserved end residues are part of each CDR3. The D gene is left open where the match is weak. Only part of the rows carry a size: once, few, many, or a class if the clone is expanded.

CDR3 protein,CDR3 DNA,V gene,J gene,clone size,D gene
CASSETGGRTDTQYF,TGTGCCAGCAGCGAAACAGGGGGCCGCACAGATACGCAGTATTTT,TRBV9,TRBJ2-3,-,TRBD1
CASSPGTGRETQYF,TGTGCCAGCTCACCGGGGACGGGACGAGAGACCCAGTACTTC,TRBV18,TRBJ2-5,-,-
CAGRVFVYTEAFF,TGTGCCGGCAGGGTCTTTGTGTACACTGAAGCTTTCTTT,TRBV2,TRBJ1-1,once,-
CASSAPYGEAFF,TGTGCCAGCAGCGCCCCATACGGTGAAGCTTTCTTT,TRBV5-4,TRBJ1-1,-,-
CASSLRQAGGAYNEQFF,TGTGCCAGCAGCTTACGCCAAGCGGGGGGAGCCTACAATGAGCAGTTCTTC,TRBV7-6,TRBJ2-1,-,TRBD2
CASSSVWGQGETQYF,TGTGCCAGCAGTTCGGTGTGGGGACAGGGAGAGACCCAGTACTTC,TRBV6-5,TRBJ2-5,-,TRBD1
CASSQESGYSSPLHF,TGTGCCAGCAGCCAAGAGTCGGGGTATAGTTCACCCCTCCACTTT,TRBV3-1/TRBV3-2,TRBJ1-6,-,-
CAISGVGNTGELFF,TGTGCCATCAGTGGGGTAGGGAACACCGGGGAGCTGTTTTTT,TRBV10-3,TRBJ2-2,few,-
CASSEGGFHEQYF,TGTGCCAGCAGTGAAGGGGGGTTCCACGAGCAGTACTTC,TRBV2,TRBJ2-7,-,-
CSARESTEAFF,TGCAGTGCTAGGGAAAGCACTGAAGCTTTCTTT,TRBV20-1,TRBJ1-1,-,-
CASSLAHRTAEAFF,TGTGCCAGCAGCTTGGCGCACCGGACAGCCGAAGCTTTCTTT,TRBV5-4,TRBJ1-1,-,-
CATSRGRDYGYTF,TGTGCCACCAGCAGAGGCAGGGACTATGGCTACACCTTC,TRBV15,TRBJ1-2,-,-
CAISESRETQYF,TGTGCCATCAGTGAGTCGAGAGAGACCCAGTACTTC,TRBV10-3,TRBJ2-5,few,-
CASSKPGTGLNEQFF,TGCGCCAGCAGCAAACCCGGGACAGGGTTGAATGAGCAGTTCTTC,TRBV5-1,TRBJ2-1,once,TRBD1
CASMRGHYEQYF,TGTGCCAGCATGCGCGGGCACTACGAGCAGTACTTC,TRBV6-5,TRBJ2-7,-,-
CASSIDRAARDEQFF,TGCGCCAGCAGCATTGACAGGGCGGCTAGGGATGAGCAGTTCTTC,TRBV5-1,TRBJ2-1,-,TRBD1
CASSQYQDNSPLHF,TGTGCCAGCAGCCAATACCAGGACAATTCACCCCTCCACTTT,TRBV3-1/TRBV3-2,TRBJ1-6,-,-
CASTADGRGETQYF,TGTGCTAGTACCGCTGACGGACGAGGGGAGACCCAGTACTTC,TRBV12-5,TRBJ2-5,-,-
CASSPGLAGFKETQYF,TGTGCCAGCAGCCCTGGACTAGCGGGGTTTAAAGAGACCCAGTACTTC,TRBV9,TRBJ2-5,-,TRBD2
CASSVEGDSTEAFF,TGTGCCAGCAGCGTCGAAGGGGATAGCACTGAAGCTTTCTTT,TRBV2,TRBJ1-1,-,-
CASSFQGTEAFF,TGTGCCAGCAGCTTTCAGGGTACTGAAGCTTTCTTT,TRBV13,TRBJ1-1,-,-
CASSLDPTENTEAFF,TGCGCCAGCAGCTTGGACCCAACTGAGAACACTGAAGCTTTCTTT,TRBV5-1,TRBJ1-1,-,-
CASRDRGDTEAFF,TGTGCCAGCAGGGACAGGGGGGACACTGAAGCTTTCTTT,TRBV27,TRBJ1-1,-,TRBD1
CASSLGTSGTDTQYF,TGTGCCAGCAGCCTAGGGACTAGCGGCACAGATACGCAGTATTTT,TRBV11-1,TRBJ2-3,-,TRBD2
CASSQEGGRAYGYTF,TGTGCCAGCAGCCAAGAGGGGGGGAGGGCCTATGGCTACACCTTC,TRBV3-1/TRBV3-2,TRBJ1-2,-,-
CASSDSAGKYGYTF,TGTGCCAGCAGTGACTCAGCAGGGAAGTATGGCTACACCTTC,TRBV6-4,TRBJ1-2,-,-
CASSGDRGYNSPLHF,TGTGCCAGCAGTGGAGACAGGGGCTATAATTCACCCCTCCACTTT,TRBV2,TRBJ1-6,few,TRBD1
CASSAGSTEAFF,TGTGCCAGTAGTGCGGGGAGCACTGAAGCTTTCTTT,TRBV19,TRBJ1-1,-,-
CASRKSGSGPYEQYF,TGTGCCAGCAGGAAGTCGGGTTCGGGCCCCTACGAGCAGTACTTC,TRBV5-6,TRBJ2-7,-,-
CASSLARSSTDTQYF,TGTGCCAGCAGCTTAGCTCGGTCTAGCACAGATACGCAGTATTTT,TRBV7-2,TRBJ2-3,once,-
CASSQDVDGTEAFF,TGTGCCAGCAGCCAAGATGTGGACGGGACTGAAGCTTTCTTT,TRBV3-1/TRBV3-2,TRBJ1-1,-,-
CASSEDRGSNQPQHF,TGTGCCAGCAGTGAGGACAGGGGAAGCAATCAGCCCCAGCATTTT,TRBV2,TRBJ1-5,-,TRBD1
CASSTGRGQGYKGDTQYF,TGTGCCAGTAGCACCGGGAGGGGACAGGGATACAAGGGGGATACGCAGTATTTT,TRBV19,TRBJ2-3,-,-
CASSLTLGNTIYF,TGTGCCAGCAGTTTAACTCTTGGAAACACCATATATTTT,TRBV12-3/TRBV12-4,TRBJ1-3,-,-
CASSREGRTEAFF,TGTGCCAGTAGTCGGGAGGGCCGCACTGAAGCTTTCTTT,TRBV19,TRBJ1-1,-,-
CASSGGGASNIQYF,TGTGCCAGCAGCGGCGGGGGGGCATCGAACATTCAGTACTTC,TRBV9,TRBJ2-4,-,TRBD2
CAISDVPGETQYF,TGTGCCATCAGTGACGTTCCAGGGGAGACCCAGTACTTC,TRBV10-3,TRBJ2-5,-,-
CASSEWKRGTGELFF,TGTGCCAGCAGCGAATGGAAAAGAGGGACCGGGGAGCTGTTTTTT,TRBV3-1/TRBV3-2,TRBJ2-2,-,-